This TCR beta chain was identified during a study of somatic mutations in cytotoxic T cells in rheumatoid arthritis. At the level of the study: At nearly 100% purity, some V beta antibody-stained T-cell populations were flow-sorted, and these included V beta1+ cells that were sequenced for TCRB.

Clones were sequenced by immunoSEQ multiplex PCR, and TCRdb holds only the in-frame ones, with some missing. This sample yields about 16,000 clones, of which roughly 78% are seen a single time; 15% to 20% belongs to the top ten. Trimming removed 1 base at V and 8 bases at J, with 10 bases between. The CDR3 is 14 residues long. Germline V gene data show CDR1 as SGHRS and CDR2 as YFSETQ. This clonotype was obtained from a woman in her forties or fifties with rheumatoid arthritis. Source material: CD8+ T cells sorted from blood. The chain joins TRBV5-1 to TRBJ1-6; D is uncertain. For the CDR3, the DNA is TGCGCCAGCAGCTTGTTCGGGGTGGATTCACCCCTCCACTTT. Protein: CASSLFGVDSPLHF.